This T cell receptor beta chain was identified during a study of cytomegalovirus exposure and HLA in healthy donors. The method was immunoSEQ multiplex PCR; TCRdb's version includes in-frame clones alone and lacks a portion of them. The table records some 170,000 clones, 86% of them present only once. Germline CDR1 and CDR2: LGHNA and YNFKEQ. Trimming removed 1 base from V and 4 bases from J, with 19 bases in between. This CDR3 has 18 residues. This rearrangement joins TRBV4-2 to TRBJ2-2; D possibly corresponds to TRBD2 (7 bases). The specimen sequenced was PBMCs. The source of this sequence is a man between 18 and 29 years old in good health and CMV-seropositive. The CDR3 sequence: CASSQGPLAGAPTGELFF. The CDR3 bases are TGTGCCAGCAGCCAAGGCCCTCTGGCGGGGGCCCCCACCGGGGAGCTGTTTTTT.